This record concerns one T cell receptor beta chain sequence. It has no known antigen specificity. Base quality data are lacking; no much larger clone is found one base away. Reading the label with the study, this specimen's treatment or condition is: randomized to nivolumab then ipilimumab (arm A) or the reverse (arm B). None of the trial patients had been given prior DNA-damaging chemotherapy. Thawed PBMCs were sorted on a FACS Aria II flow cytometer to isolate live CD3+CD8+ cells negative for CD19 and CD56. Samples were obtained from patients with melanoma enrolled in CheckMate 064, a randomized, open-label phase II trial of sequential checkpoint blockade. Leukapheresis was used to collect peripheral blood mononuclear cells, which were then purified with Ficoll-Paque and frozen in human serum with about 9.5% DMSO. Immediately after sorting, the purity of sorted blood CD3+CD8+ cells was verified to be >95%, after which DNA was extracted.

The sample belongs to a study of sequential checkpoint blockade in melanoma (dated by TCRdb to the late 2010s). Regarding the study in general: In a 1:1 randomization, patients received either first-line nivolumab then ipilimumab (arm A) or ipilimumab then nivolumab (arm B). Maintenance nivolumab came after both trial sequences.

On the study overall, not on this receptor specifically: Larger, independent patient cohorts are needed to validate the response-prediction model that combines TCR metrics and mutation burden.

TCRbeta CDR3 regions were immunosequenced from genomic DNA with the immunoSEQ Assay. Genomic DNA was amplified by bias-controlled multiplex PCR before high-throughput sequencing. On the authors' methods: To quantify the absolute abundance of each unique TCRbeta CDR3 region, the sequences were collapsed and filtered. Clonality, defined as 1 minus Pielou's evenness, was calculated using productive rearrangements only. Clones with significantly greater frequencies in on-treatment versus baseline samples were identified using a previously published method. This immuneACCESS table, as held by TCRdb, lists in-frame sequences with V and J called but not all clones. Of the missing ones, under half trace to an unresolved V gene in checked studies; the others have no known cause. V and J calls and clone size are those listed in that table; D and trimming were worked out from the DNA. Within this sample are some 10,000 clones, with 77% of them counted one time only. Of the sample, 10% is held by the ten largest clones.

The sample here was CD8+ T cells sorted from blood (inferred from file names), taken from a patient given nivolumab and ipilimumab in sequence. This TCR derives from a human donor with melanoma.

The DNA reads as follows: TGCAGCGTTGCCTTGGGGACAGGGGAGGTTGGAAAACTGTTTTTT. Its translation is CSVALGTGEVGKLFF. The rearranged chain carries TRBV29-1 and TRBJ1-4; 10 middle bases align to TRBD1. From its cysteine to its phenylalanine, the CDR3 spans 15 amino acids. The entry retains the CDR3 DNA only, 45 bases that are in frame from base 1. V lost 4 bases and J lost 10 bases, and the count of bases not matched to a germline gene is 12. From a lookup of the germline V gene, CDR1 and CDR2 are SQVTM and ANQGSEA.